This TCR beta chain came from a study of cytomegalovirus exposure and HLA in healthy donors. PCR involved 60 Vbeta and 13 Jbeta primers. Repertoires were generated with immunoSEQ multiplex PCR, while TCRdb's copy carries only in-frame clones and drops some. The sample consists of 98,000 or so clones, 70% to 80% of them appearing once. The CDR3 length is 17 residues. Germline CDR1 is LGHNA and CDR2 is YSLEER. With V trimmed by 0 bases and J by 11 bases, 16 bases remained unmatched. This clonotype originated in a female donor in good health and CMV-seronegative. The chain carries TRBV4-3 and TRBJ2-1; 7 nucleotides line up with TRBD2. The sequenced sample consisted of PBMCs. CDR3 region: CASSQDRATGGRGKQFF. CDR3 sequence (DNA): TGCGCCAGCAGCCAAGATCGGGCGACGGGAGGCCGTGGGAAGCAGTTCTTC.